This TCR beta chain stems from a study of blood T cell repertoires in COVID-19. Trimming shortened V by 4 bases and J by 9 bases, and 12 bases separated the two germline ends. This CDR3 region has 12 residues. Germline V gene sequence: CDR1 SGHRS, CDR2 YFSETQ. TCRdb's copy holds only in-frame clones and misses some; the assay was immunoSEQ multiplex PCR. This table holds some 320,000 clones, 89% found once. This clonotype originated in a man aged 55 to 70 who had recovered from COVID-19. This sequence joins TRBV5-1 and TRBJ2-3; TRBD2 is a possible D gene (5 bases). Source material: PBMCs or T cells enriched from blood (not recorded which). The CDR3 nucleotides are TGCGCCAGCAGCAAAGATCCGGGGACGCAGTATTTT. Translation gives CASSKDPGTQYF. Combining the CDR3 with reference TRBV5-1 and TRBJ2-3 gives the whole variable domain KAGVTQTPRYLIKTRGQQVTLSCSPISGHRSVSWYQQTPGQGLQFLFEYFSETQRNKGNFPGRFSGRQFSNSRSEMNVSTLELGDSALYLCASSKDPGTQYFGPGTRLTVL.